The 5 T cell receptor beta chains below come from one sample, sequenced in a study of cytomegalovirus exposure and HLA in healthy donors. Profiling relied on immunoSEQ multiplex PCR, and the TCRdb table lists in-frame clones only, not all of them. The data hold tens of thousands of clones, with roughly 94% observed a single time. Sequenced sample: PBMCs. All receptors come from a man younger than 30 in good health and CMV-seropositive.

The CDR3 is CASSAPGLAGVYNEQFF. DNA of the CDR3: TGCGCCAGCAGCGCGCCGGGACTAGCGGGGGTATACAATGAGCAGTTCTTC. The chain couples TRBV5-1 to TRBJ2-1; 14 bases line up with TRBD2. Germline trimming cut 4 bases from V and 4 bases from J; bases unmatched to any gene: 7. CDR1 and CDR2 (germline): SGHRS, YFSETQ. This CDR3 region has 17 residues.

This chain links TRBV7-9 with TRBJ2-5; D unclear. Trimming stripped 0 bases from V and 4 bases from J, with 6 bases between. CDR3 length: 13 amino acids. The germline CDR1 and CDR2 sequences are SEHNR and FQNEAQ (reference sequence). The CDR3 reads CASSLAAAETQYF. As DNA, the CDR3 is TGTGCCAGCAGCTTAGCGGCTGCAGAGACCCAGTACTTC.

This chain links TRBV4-1 with TRBJ1-4; D gene unclear. Germline lookup yields CDR1 MGHRA and CDR2 YSYEKL. V lost 3 bases, J lost 8 bases, and 10 bases lay in between. This CDR3 is 13 amino acids long. The CDR3 sequence is CASSQWRGEKLFF. The DNA for the CDR3 is TGCGCCAGCAGCCAGTGGAGAGGCGAAAAACTGTTTTTT.

The chain uses TRBV6-4 and TRBJ1-2; 9 bases are a match to TRBD1. V was pared by 7 bases and J by 6 bases, with 6 bases of the junction left unmatched. Germline CDR1 and CDR2: MRHNA and SNTAGT. The CDR3 runs to 13 residues. The CDR3 spells CASNRTGAHGYTF. The DNA for the CDR3 is TGTGCCAGCAATAGGACAGGGGCGCATGGCTACACCTTC.

The V gene is TRBV10-3, the J gene TRBJ2-2; no clear D. Germline V lookup: CDR1 ENHRY, CDR2 SYGVKD. The V end was cut by 2 bases, the J end by 8 bases, with 12 bases between. The CDR3 extends over 14 amino acids. The CDR3 DNA is TGTGCCATCAGTGAGGCCCTCCGGAGTGGGGAGCTGTTTTTT. Amino acid sequence: CAISEALRSGELFF.